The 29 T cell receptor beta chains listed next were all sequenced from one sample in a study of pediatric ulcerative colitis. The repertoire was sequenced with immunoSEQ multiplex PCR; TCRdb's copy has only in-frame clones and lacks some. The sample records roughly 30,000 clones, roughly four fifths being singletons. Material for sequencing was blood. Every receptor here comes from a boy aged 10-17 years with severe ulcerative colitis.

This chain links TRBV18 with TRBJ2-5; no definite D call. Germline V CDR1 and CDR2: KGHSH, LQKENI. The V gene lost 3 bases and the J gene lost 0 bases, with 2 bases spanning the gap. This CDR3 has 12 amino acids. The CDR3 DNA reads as TGTGCCAGCTCACCGTACCAAGAGACCCAGTACTTC. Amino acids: CASSPYQETQYF.

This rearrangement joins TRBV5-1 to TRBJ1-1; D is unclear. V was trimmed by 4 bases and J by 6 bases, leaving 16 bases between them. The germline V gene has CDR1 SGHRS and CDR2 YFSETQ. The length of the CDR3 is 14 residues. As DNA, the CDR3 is TGCGCCAGCAGCCCCCGTGAGTCAGATGCTGAAGCTTTCTTT. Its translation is CASSPRESDAEAFF.

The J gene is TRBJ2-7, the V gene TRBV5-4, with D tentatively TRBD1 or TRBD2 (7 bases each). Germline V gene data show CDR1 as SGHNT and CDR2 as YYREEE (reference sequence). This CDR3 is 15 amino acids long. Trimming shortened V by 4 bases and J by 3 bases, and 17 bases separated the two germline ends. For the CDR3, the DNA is TGTGCCAGCAGCCTTAGGGGAGGGGGCGGCTACGAGCAGTACTTC. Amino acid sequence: CASSLRGGGGYEQYF.

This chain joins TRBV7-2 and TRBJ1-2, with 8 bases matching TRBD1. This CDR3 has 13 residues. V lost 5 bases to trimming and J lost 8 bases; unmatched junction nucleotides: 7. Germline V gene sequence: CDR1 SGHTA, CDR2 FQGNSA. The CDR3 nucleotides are TGTGCCAGCAGCCAGGACAGGGTCAGCGGCTACACCTTC. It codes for CASSQDRVSGYTF.

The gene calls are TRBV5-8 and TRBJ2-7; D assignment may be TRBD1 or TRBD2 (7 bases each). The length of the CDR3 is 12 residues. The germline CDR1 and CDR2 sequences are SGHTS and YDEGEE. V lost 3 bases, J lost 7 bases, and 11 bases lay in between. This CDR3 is CASSSRGGEQYF. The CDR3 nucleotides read TGTGCCAGCAGCTCCAGGGGGGGTGAGCAGTACTTC.

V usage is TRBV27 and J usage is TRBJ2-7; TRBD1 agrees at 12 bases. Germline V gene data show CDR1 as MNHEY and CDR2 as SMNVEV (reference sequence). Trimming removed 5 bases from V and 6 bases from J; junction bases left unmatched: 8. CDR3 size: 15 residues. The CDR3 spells CASSRAGTGGLEQYF. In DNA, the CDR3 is TGTGCCAGCAGTCGCGCCGGGACAGGGGGCCTCGAGCAGTACTTC.

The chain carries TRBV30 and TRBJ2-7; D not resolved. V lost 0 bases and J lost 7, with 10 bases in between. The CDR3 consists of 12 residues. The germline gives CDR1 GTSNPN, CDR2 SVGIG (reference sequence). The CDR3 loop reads CAWSVPMEEQYF. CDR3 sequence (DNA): TGTGCCTGGAGTGTACCCATGGAGGAGCAGTACTTC.

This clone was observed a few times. CDR3: CASSLADAGLTGYTF. The DNA of the CDR3 is TGTGCCAGCAGCTTAGCGGACGCAGGGTTAACTGGTTACACCTTC. This chain connects TRBV7-9 to TRBJ1-2; the D gene is possibly TRBD1 (5 bases). Germline V CDR1 and CDR2: SEHNR, FQNEAQ (reference sequence). Trimming took 0 bases from V and 11 from J, leaving 19 bases between them. CDR3 length equals 15 residues. The full variable domain, its missing parts supplied by reference TRBV7-9 and TRBJ1-2, is DTGVSQNPRHKITKRGQNVTFRCDPISEHNRLYWYRQTLGQGPEFLTYFQNEAQLEKSRLLSDRFSAERPKGSFSTLEIQRTEQGDSAMYLCASSLADAGLTGYTFGSGTRLTVV.

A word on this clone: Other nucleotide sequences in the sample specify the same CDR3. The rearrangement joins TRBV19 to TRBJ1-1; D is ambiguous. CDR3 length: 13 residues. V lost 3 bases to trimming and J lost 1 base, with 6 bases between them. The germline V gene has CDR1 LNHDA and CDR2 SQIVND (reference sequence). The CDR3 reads CASSIGGNTEAFF. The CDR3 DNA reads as TGTGCCAGTAGTATCGGTGGGAACACTGAAGCTTTCTTT.

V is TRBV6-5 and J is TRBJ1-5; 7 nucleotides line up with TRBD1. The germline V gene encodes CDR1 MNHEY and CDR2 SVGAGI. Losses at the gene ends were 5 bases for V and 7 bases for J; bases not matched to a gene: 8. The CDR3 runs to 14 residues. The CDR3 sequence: CASSDPTGSQPQHF. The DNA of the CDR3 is TGTGCCAGCAGTGATCCGACAGGGTCCCAGCCCCAGCATTTT.

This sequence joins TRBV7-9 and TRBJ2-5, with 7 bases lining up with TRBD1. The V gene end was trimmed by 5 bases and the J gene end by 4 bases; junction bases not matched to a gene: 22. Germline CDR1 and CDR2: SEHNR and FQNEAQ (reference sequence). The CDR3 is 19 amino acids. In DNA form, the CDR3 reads TGTGCCAGCAGCCCCAGGCGAGGTTTGAAGGGGGCGGTTTCAGAGACCCAGTACTTC. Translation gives CASSPRRGLKGAVSETQYF.

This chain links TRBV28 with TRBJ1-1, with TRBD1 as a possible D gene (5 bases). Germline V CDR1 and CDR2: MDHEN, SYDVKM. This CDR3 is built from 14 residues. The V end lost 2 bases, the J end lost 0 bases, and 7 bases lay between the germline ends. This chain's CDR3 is CASSLAGMNTEAFF. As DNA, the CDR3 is TGTGCCAGCAGTTTAGCAGGGATGAACACTGAAGCTTTCTTT.

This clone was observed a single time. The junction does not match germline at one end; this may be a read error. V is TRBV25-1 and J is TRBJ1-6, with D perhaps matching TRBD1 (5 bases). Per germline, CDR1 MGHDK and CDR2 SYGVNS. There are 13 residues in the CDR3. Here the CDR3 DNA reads TGTGCCAGCGGGACCATACGTAATTCACCCTTCCACTTT. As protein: CASGTIRNSPFHF.

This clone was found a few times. The CDR3 sequence: CASSELPVTEAFF. The CDR3 DNA is TGCGCCAGCAGCGAACTCCCGGTTACTGAAGCTTTCTTT. The rearrangement joins TRBV4-1 to TRBJ1-1; unclear D gene. Germline V CDR1 and CDR2: MGHRA, YSYEKL. V lost 5 bases and J lost 5, with 12 bases in between. The CDR3 runs to 13 residues.

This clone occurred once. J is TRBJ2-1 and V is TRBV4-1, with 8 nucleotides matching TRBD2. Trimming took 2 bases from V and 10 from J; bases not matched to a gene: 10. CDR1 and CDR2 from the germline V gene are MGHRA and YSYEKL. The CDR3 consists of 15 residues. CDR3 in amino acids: CASSQSPGLVKEQFF. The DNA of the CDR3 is TGCGCCAGCAGCCAATCACCGGGACTAGTGAAAGAGCAGTTCTTC.

CDR3 nucleotides: TGTGCCAGCAGCTTATCCCAGGGGTATGGAAACACCATATATTTT. It specifies CASSLSQGYGNTIYF. This chain joins TRBV7-8 and TRBJ1-3; maybe TRBD1 (6 bases). Germline V gives CDR1 SGHVS, CDR2 FQNEAQ. V lost 2 bases, J lost 3 bases, and 11 bases lay in between. The CDR3 consists of 15 residues.

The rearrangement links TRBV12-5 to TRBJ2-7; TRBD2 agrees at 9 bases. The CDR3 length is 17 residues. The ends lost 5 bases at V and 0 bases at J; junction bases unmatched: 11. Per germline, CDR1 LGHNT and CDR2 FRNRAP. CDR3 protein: CASGPEAGGLSSYEQYF. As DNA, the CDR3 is TGTGCTAGTGGTCCAGAGGCGGGGGGGTTAAGCTCCTACGAGCAGTACTTC.

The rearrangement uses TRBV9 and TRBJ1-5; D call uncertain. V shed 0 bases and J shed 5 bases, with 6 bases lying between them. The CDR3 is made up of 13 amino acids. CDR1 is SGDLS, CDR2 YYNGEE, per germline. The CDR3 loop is CASSVDTYQPQHF. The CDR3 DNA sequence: TGTGCCAGCAGCGTAGACACGTATCAGCCCCAGCATTTT.

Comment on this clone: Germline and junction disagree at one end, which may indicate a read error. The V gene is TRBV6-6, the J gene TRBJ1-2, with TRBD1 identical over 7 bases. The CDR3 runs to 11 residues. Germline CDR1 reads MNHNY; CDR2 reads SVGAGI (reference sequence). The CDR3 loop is CASSPRDSFFF. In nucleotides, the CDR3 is TGTGCCAGCAGTCCCCGGGACAGCTTCTTCTTC.

CDR3 amino acids: CASSEDPGQETQYF. DNA for the CDR3: TGTGCCAGCAGCGAAGATCCGGGTCAAGAGACCCAGTACTTC. The chain uses TRBV7-3 and TRBJ2-5; D is undetermined. Germline V CDR1 and CDR2: SGHTA, FQGTGA. V was trimmed by 5 bases and J by 2 bases, leaving 12 bases between them. The CDR3 runs 14 residues.

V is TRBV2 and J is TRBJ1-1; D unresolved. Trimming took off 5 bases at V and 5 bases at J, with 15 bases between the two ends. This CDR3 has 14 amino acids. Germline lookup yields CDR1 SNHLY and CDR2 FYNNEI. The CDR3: CASSSDTHGTEAFF. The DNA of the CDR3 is TGTGCCAGCAGTTCAGACACTCACGGTACTGAAGCTTTCTTT.

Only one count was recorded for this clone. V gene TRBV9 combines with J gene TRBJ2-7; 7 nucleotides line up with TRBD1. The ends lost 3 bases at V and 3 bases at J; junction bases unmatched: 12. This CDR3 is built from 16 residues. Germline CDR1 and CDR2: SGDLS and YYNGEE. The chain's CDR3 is CASSEGFRDSLYEQYF. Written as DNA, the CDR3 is TGTGCCAGCAGCGAGGGGTTCCGGGACAGCCTCTACGAGCAGTACTTC.

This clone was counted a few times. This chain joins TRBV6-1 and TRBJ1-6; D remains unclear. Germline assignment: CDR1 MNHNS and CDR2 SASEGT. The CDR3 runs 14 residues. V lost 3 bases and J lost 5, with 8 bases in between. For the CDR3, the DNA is TGTGCCAGCAGTGACTCATATGATAATTCACCCCTCCACTTT. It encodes CASSDSYDNSPLHF.

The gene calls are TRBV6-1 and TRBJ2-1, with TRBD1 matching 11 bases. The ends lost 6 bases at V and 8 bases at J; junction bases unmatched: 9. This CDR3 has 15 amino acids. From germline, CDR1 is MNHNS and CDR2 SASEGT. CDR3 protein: CASRYRTGGGDEQFF. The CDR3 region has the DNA TGTGCCAGCAGGTACAGGACAGGGGGCGGAGATGAGCAGTTCTTC.

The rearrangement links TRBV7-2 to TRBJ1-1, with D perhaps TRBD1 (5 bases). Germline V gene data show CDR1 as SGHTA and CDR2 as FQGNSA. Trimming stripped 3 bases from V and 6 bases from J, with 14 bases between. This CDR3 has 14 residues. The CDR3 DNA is TGTGCCAGCAGCTTTTCGGGACTCCAGTCTGAAGCTTTCTTT. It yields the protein CASSFSGLQSEAFF.

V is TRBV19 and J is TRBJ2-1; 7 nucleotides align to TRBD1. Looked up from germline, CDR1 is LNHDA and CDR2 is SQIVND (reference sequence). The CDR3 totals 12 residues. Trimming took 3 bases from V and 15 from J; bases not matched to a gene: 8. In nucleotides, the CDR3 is TGTGCCAGTAGTATGGGGGCAGGGGGAAGGTTCTTC. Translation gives CASSMGAGGRFF.

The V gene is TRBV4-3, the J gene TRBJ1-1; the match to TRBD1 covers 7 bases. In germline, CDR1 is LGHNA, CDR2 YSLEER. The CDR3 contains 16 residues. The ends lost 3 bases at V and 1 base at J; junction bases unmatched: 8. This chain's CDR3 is CASSHERGQQNTEAFF. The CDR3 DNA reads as TGCGCCAGCAGCCACGAACGGGGACAGCAGAACACTGAAGCTTTCTTT.

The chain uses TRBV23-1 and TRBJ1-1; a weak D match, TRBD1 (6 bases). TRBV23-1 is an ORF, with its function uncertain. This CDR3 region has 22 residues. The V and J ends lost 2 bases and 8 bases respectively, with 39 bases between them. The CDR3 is CASSQQLYRVDGNPMGKGEAFF. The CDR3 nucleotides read TGCGCCAGCAGTCAACAGTTGTACAGGGTCGACGGAAACCCGATGGGGAAGGGAGAAGCTTTCTTT.

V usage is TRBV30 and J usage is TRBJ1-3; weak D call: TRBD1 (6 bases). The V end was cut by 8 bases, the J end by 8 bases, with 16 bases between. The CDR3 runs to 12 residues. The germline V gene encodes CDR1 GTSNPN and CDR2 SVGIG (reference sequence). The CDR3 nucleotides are TGTGCCGGGTCCCGGGACACAGACACCATATATTTT. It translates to CAGSRDTDTIYF.